This T cell receptor (beta chain) was sequenced in a study of T cell repertoires in cytomegalovirus infection. MiXCR, run by TCRdb on the reads, gives a single entry per CDR3 protein. The sample carries 150,000 to 200,000 distinct CDR3 sequences, approximately 15% recorded once. The CDR3 sequence is 17 residues long. The V and J ends lost 1 base and 0 bases respectively, with 18 bases between them. Germline V gene lookup returns CDR1 SQVTM and CDR2 ANQGSEA. The TCR was taken from a human donor in good health (CMV status not recorded). Some clones in this sample may be carry-over from other donors' samples. The sequencing input was PBMCs. The V and J genes are TRBV29-1 and TRBJ1-1; D call uncertain. The CDR3 DNA is TGCAGCGTTGAAGGGCAGGTGACGCGAGGGATGAACACTGAAGCTTTCTTT. Translating gives CSVEGQVTRGMNTEAFF.